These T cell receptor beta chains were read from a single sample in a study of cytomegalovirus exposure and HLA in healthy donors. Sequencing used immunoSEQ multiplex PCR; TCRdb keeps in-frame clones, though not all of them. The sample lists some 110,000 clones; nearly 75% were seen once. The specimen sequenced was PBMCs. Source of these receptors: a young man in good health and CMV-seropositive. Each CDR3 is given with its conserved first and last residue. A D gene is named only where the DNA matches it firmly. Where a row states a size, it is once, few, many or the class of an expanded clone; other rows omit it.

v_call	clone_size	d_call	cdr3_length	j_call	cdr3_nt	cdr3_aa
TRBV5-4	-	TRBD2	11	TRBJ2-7	TGTGCCAGCAGCTGGGGGGGCGAGCAGTACTTC	CASSWGGEQYF
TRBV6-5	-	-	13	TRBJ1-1	TGTGCCAGCAACCCTTTTGAGGGAACTGAAGCTTTCTTT	CASNPFEGTEAFF
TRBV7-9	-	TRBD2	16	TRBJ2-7	TGTGCCAGCAGCTTAGGACGGGACTACCTACCCTACGAGCAGTACTTC	CASSLGRDYLPYEQYF
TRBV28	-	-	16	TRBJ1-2	TGTGCCAGCAGTTTAAAGGGGGTGGGGTTCGGCTATGGCTACACCTTC	CASSLKGVGFGYGYTF
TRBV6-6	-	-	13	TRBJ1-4	TGTGCCAGCAGTTACACGGTGTTGGAAAAACTGTTTTTT	CASSYTVLEKLFF
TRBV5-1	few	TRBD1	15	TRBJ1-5	TGCGCCAGCAGCTTGGGGGCTACAGGGGATCAGCCCCAGCATTTT	CASSLGATGDQPQHF
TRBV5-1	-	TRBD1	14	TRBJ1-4	TGCGCCAGCAGCTTCACAGGGGTGGGTGAAAAACTGTTTTTT	CASSFTGVGEKLFF
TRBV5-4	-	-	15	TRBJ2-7	TGTGCCAGCAGCTTGGGACGGGGTGCCTCCTACGAGCAGTACTTC	CASSLGRGASYEQYF
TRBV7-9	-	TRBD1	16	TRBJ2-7	TGTGCCAGCAGCTTGTACCTTGGGGACAGGAGGGACGAGCAGTACTTC	CASSLYLGDRRDEQYF
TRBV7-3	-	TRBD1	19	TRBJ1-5	TGTGCCAGCAGCTTGAATCCCGGGACAGGTAATAATAGCAATCAGCCCCAGCATTTT	CASSLNPGTGNNSNQPQHF
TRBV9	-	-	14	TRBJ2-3	TGTGCCAGCAGCGTAGTCGGGGACACAGATACGCAGTATTTT	CASSVVGDTDTQYF
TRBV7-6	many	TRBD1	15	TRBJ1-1	TGTGCCAGCAGCTTGACGGGACAGGGGAACACTGAAGCTTTCTTT	CASSLTGQGNTEAFF
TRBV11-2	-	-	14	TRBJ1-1	TGTGCCAGCAGCTTAGTGCGGCTGAACACTGAAGCTTTCTTT	CASSLVRLNTEAFF
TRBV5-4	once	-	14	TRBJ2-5	TGTGCCAGCAGCTTGAGGACAGCTTCTGAGACCCAGTACTTC	CASSLRTASETQYF
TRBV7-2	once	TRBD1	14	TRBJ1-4	TGTGCCAGCAGCGTAAACAGGGGGGGGGAAAAACTGTTTTTT	CASSVNRGGEKLFF
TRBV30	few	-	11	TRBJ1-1	TGTGCCTGGAGTGAGACAGGAGAAGGTTTCTTT	CAWSETGEGFF
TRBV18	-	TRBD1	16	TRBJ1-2	TGTGCCAGCTCACCGGGACAGGGGGCGCTCAGCTATGGCTACACCTTC	CASSPGQGALSYGYTF
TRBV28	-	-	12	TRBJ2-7	TGTGCCAGCACAGGGTATACCCACGAGCAGTACTTC	CASTGYTHEQYF
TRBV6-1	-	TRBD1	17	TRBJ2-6	TGTGCCAGCAGTGATACAGGGGCCCCCTCGGGGGCCAACGTCCTGACTTTC	CASSDTGAPSGANVLTF
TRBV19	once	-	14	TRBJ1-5	TGTGCCAGTAGTATAGGCACAGGACGGCAGCCCCAGCATTTT	CASSIGTGRQPQHF
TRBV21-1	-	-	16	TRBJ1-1	TGTGCCAGCAGCACAGGGGGCGGCAGGGTGAACACTGAAGCTTTCTTT	CASSTGGGRVNTEAFF
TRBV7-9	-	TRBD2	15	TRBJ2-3	TGTGCCAGCATCCCGCTGGGGGGGGGCACAGATACGCAGTATTTT	CASIPLGGGTDTQYF
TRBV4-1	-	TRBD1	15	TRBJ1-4	TGCGCCAGCAGCCAAGACGCAGGGGGGAATGAAAAACTGTTTTTT	CASSQDAGGNEKLFF
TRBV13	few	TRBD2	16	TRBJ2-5	TGTGCCAGCAGCTTAAGAGGCCGGGGGGGCATGGAGACCCAGTACTTC	CASSLRGRGGMETQYF
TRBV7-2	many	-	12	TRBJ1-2	TGTGCCAGCGGGCTACAGGGTTATGGCTACACCTTC	CASGLQGYGYTF
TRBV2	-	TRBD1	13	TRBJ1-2	TGTGCCAGCAGTCTTGGACAGGACTATGGCTACCCCTTC	CASSLGQDYGYPF
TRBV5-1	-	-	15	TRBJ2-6	TGCGCCAGCAGCTTACAGGGTCCTGGGGCCAACGTCCTGACTTTC	CASSLQGPGANVLTF
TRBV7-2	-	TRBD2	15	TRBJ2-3	TGTGCCAGCAGATCAGCGGGGGGTAGGACAGATACGCAGTATTTT	CASRSAGGRTDTQYF
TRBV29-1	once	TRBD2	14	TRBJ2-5	TGCAGCGTTGAAGGGGGAGGGGCGGGGGAGACCCAGTACTTC	CSVEGGGAGETQYF
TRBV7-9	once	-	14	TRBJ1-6	TGTGCCAGCAGCCCCTCCCCGACAGGTTCACCCCTCCACTTT	CASSPSPTGSPLHF
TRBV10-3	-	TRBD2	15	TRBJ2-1	TGTGCCATTGGGACTAGCGGGGGGGCCTACAATGAGCAGTTCTTC	CAIGTSGGAYNEQFF
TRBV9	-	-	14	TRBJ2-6	TGTGCCAGCAGCGGTCGTCTTGGGGCCAACGTCCTGACTTTC	CASSGRLGANVLTF
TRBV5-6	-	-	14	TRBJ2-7	TGTGCCAGCAGCGCCGCCGGGACTGGCTACGAGCAGTACTTC	CASSAAGTGYEQYF
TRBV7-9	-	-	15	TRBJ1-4	TGTGCCAGCAGCTTAGATTACAGCCTTAATGAAAAACTGTTTTTT	CASSLDYSLNEKLFF
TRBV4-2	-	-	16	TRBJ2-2	TGTGCCAGCAGCCAAGAAGGGGCAGGGGCCACCGGGGAGCTGTTTTTT	CASSQEGAGATGELFF
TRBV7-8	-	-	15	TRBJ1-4	TGTGCCAGCAGCTTAGGCTGGGCTACTAATGAAAAACTGTTTTTT	CASSLGWATNEKLFF
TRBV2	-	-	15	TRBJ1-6	TGTGCCAGCAGTGAAAGGGGGACGAATAATTCACCCCTCCACTTT	CASSERGTNNSPLHF
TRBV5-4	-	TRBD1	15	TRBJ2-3	TGTGCCAGCAGCTGGGACAGCTCTAGCACAGATACGCAGTATTTT	CASSWDSSSTDTQYF
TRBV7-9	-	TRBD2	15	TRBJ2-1	TGTGCCAGCAGCCTAGCGGGGGGGCCCTACAATGAGCAGTTCTTC	CASSLAGGPYNEQFF
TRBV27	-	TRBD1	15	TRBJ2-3	TGTGCCAGCAGTGCCGGACAGGGGGTGACAGATACGCAGTATTTT	CASSAGQGVTDTQYF
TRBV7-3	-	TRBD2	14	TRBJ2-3	TGTGCCAGCAGCCTCGGGACTAGCGCAGATACGCAGTATTTT	CASSLGTSADTQYF
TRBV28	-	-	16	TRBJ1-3	TGTGCCAGCAGTTTAGGGGGGGGAACAGCGGAAGACACCATATATTTT	CASSLGGGTAEDTIYF
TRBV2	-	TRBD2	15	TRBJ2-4	TGTGCCAGCAGTGACCCCGGGGGGGACGTCGACATTCAGTACTTC	CASSDPGGDVDIQYF
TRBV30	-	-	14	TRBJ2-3	TGTGCCTGGAGCTTGGGGGCGAGCACAGATACGCAGTATTTT	CAWSLGASTDTQYF
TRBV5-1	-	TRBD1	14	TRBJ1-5	TGCGCCAGCAGCCTGGGACAGCCCAATCAGCCCCAGCATTTT	CASSLGQPNQPQHF
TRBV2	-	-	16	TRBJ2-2	TGTGCCAGCAGTCTGACCGCCGAGGCGAACACCGGGGAGCTGTTTTTT	CASSLTAEANTGELFF
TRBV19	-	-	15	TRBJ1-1	TGTGCCAGTAGTATAAGGGCAGGGTTGAGGACTGAAGCTTTCTTT	CASSIRAGLRTEAFF
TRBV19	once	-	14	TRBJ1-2	TGTGCCAGTAAAGTTCGGGACATGCGATTCGGCTACACCTTC	CASKVRDMRFGYTF
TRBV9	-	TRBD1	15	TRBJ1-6	TGTGCCAGCAGCGTCCACAGGGGAGAAGCTTCACCCCTCCACTTT	CASSVHRGEASPLHF
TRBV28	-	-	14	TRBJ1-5	TGTGCCAGCAGTTTAGACAGTAGCAATCAGCCCCAGCATTTT	CASSLDSSNQPQHF
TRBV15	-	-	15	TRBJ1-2	TGTGCCACCGGGGCTATGAGCCTCTTGCACTATGGCTACACCTTC	CATGAMSLLHYGYTF
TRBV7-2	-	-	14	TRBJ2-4	TGTGCCAGCAGCTTACGCGAAGGGGGAAACATTCAGTACTTC	CASSLREGGNIQYF